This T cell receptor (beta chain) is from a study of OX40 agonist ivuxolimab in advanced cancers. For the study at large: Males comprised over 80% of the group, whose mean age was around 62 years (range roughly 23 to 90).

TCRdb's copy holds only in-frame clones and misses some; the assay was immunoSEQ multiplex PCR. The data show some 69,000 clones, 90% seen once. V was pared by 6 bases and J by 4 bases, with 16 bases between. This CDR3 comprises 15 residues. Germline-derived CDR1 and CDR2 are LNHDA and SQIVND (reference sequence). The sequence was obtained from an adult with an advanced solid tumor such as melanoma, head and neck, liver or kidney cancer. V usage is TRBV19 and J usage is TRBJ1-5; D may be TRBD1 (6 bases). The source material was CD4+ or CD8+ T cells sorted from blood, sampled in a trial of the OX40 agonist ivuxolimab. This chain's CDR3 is CASSPGGAINQPQHF. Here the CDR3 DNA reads TGTGCCAGTAGCCCGGGGGGGGCGATAAATCAGCCCCAGCATTTT.